This T cell receptor beta chain was sequenced in a study of technical replicates of blood from several donors. The CDR3 runs to 13 residues. Germline CDR1 reads SGHAT; CDR2 reads FQNNGV. V was trimmed by 6 bases and J by 4 bases, leaving 11 bases between them. Some clones are missing from TCRdb's copy, which holds only in-frame ones; the method was immunoSEQ multiplex PCR. The table lists 65,000 to 90,000 clones, about 94% of them singletons. The chain uses TRBV11-2 and TRBJ2-3, with a tentative D call TRBD2 (6 bases). The specimen was T cells isolated from PBMCs. The clonotype was recovered from a human donor in good health. As DNA, the CDR3 is TGTGCCAGCAGGTTCGTAGCGGCAGATACGCAGTATTTT. Protein sequence: CASRFVAADTQYF.